The 20 T cell receptor beta chains in this list originate from one sample, sequenced in a study of beta chain features in type 1 diabetes. Every bit of the isolated RNA underwent reverse transcription, so sequencing read expressed TCRB transcripts. Assay used: immunoSEQ multiplex PCR; TCRdb lists only in-frame clones, some missing. The sample holds about 370,000 clones, about 15% seen once. Material: naive CD4+ T cells from blood. These receptor sequences come from a woman between 18 and 29 years old in good health.

The chain employs TRBV5-4 and TRBJ2-7; TRBD2 matches at 8 bases. Germline V gene data show CDR1 as SGHNT and CDR2 as YYREEE (reference sequence). This CDR3 is built from 15 residues. Unmatched junction bases numbered 12, after V lost 4 bases and J lost 6 bases. CDR3 bases: TGTGCCAGCAGCACCAGAGCGGGGGCGGAGGGCGAGCAGTACTTC. Its protein product is CASSTRAGAEGEQYF.

J is TRBJ1-5 and V is TRBV7-2; D possibly corresponds to TRBD1 (5 bases). Per the germline V gene, CDR1 is SGHTA and CDR2 is FQGNSA. V lost 5 bases and J 4 bases, leaving 24 bases between the germline ends. The CDR3 has 18 amino acids. CDR3 nucleotide sequence: TGTGCCAGCAGCCCCATCGGCCTGGGGCCGCAGAGGAATCAGCCCCAGCATTTT. Translating it yields CASSPIGLGPQRNQPQHF.

CDR3 protein: CASSVEGISYNEQFF. Here the CDR3 DNA reads TGTGCCAGCAGCGTAGAGGGGATCTCCTACAATGAGCAGTTCTTC. The gene calls are TRBV9 and TRBJ2-1; D is possibly TRBD1 (5 bases). Germline V gene data show CDR1 as SGDLS and CDR2 as YYNGEE. Trimming stripped 0 bases from V and 0 bases from J, with 7 bases between. The CDR3 is 15 amino acids.

This chain uses TRBV28 with TRBJ2-7; possible D gene TRBD2, 5 bases. Trimming stripped 7 bases from V and 6 bases from J, with 16 bases between. This CDR3 is built from 13 residues. Germline V gives CDR1 MDHEN, CDR2 SYDVKM. The CDR3 DNA reads TGTGCCAGCAACCAGTGGAGGACCCTCGAGCAGTACTTC. Amino acid sequence: CASNQWRTLEQYF. Full variable domain (missing parts from reference TRBV28 and TRBJ2-7): DVKVTQSSRYLVKRTGEKVFLECVQDMDHENMFWYRQDPGLGLRLIYFSYDVKMKEKGDIPEGYSVSREKKERFSLILESASTNQTSMYLCASNQWRTLEQYFGPGTRLTVT.

This chain links TRBV2 with TRBJ2-7; D may be TRBD2 (7 bases). CDR3 length equals 15 residues. Between the trimmed V and J ends, which lost 1 base and 2 bases, there was a span of 12 bases. Germline V CDR1 and CDR2: SNHLY, FYNNEI. CDR3 nucleotides: TGTGCCAGCAGTGAAGGGGGGCTAGCGGCCTACGAGCAGTACTTC. It yields the protein CASSEGGLAAYEQYF.

This chain uses TRBV6-5 with TRBJ2-7, with D possibly being TRBD1 (6 bases). The CDR3 covers 15 residues. Deletions cut 4 bases from V and 3 bases from J, with 16 bases between. The V gene's germline CDR1 is MNHEY and CDR2 SVGAGI. This CDR3 reads CASSSNRDIVYEQYF. In DNA, the CDR3 is TGTGCCAGCAGTTCGAACAGGGATATAGTCTACGAGCAGTACTTC.

The chain joins TRBV6-5 to TRBJ2-1; 11 positions agree with TRBD2. The V and J ends lost 4 bases and 6 bases, in that order; junction bases with no gene match: 5. CDR1 MNHEY and CDR2 SVGAGI come from the germline V gene. CDR3 length equals 15 residues. The CDR3 DNA follows: TGTGCCAGCAGTTTTAGCGGGAGGGCCTTCAATGAGCAGTTCTTC. Its translation is CASSFSGRAFNEQFF.

This clone was seen a few times. The chain is built from TRBV19 and TRBJ2-1; 8 bases fit TRBD1. This CDR3 comprises 15 residues. With 5 bases clipped from V and 7 bases from J, the junction kept 10 bases outside the gene matches. CDR1 and CDR2 (germline): LNHDA, SQIVND (reference sequence). The DNA for the CDR3 is TGTGCCAGTAGTGATTCGGGACAGGCTTGGAATGAGCAGTTCTTC. Amino acid sequence: CASSDSGQAWNEQFF.

This chain connects TRBV29-1 to TRBJ1-1, with TRBD1 matching 8 bases. Germline trimming cut 5 bases from V and 0 bases from J; bases unmatched to any gene: 8. Germline V lookup: CDR1 SQVTM, CDR2 ANQGSEA. The CDR3 is made up of 15 amino acids. CDR3: CSVIQQGVMNTEAFF. CDR3 DNA sequence: TGCAGCGTTATCCAACAGGGGGTAATGAACACTGAAGCTTTCTTT.

The CDR3, as DNA: TGCAGCGTTGGCCACAGGGTCTACGAGCAGTACTTC. Translation: CSVGHRVYEQYF. The chain combines TRBV29-1 with TRBJ2-7; the D gene is possibly TRBD1 (6 bases). The CDR3 runs 12 residues. Germline CDR1 SQVTM, CDR2 ANQGSEA. V lost 4 bases and J 3 bases, leaving 10 bases between the germline ends.

This chain connects TRBV6-5 to TRBJ1-3; the D gene is possibly TRBD1 (5 bases). Trimming took 10 bases from V and 5 from J, leaving 6 bases between them. The CDR3 is 10 residues long. In germline, CDR1 is MNHEY, CDR2 SVGAGI. The CDR3 spells CAMGRNTIYF. CDR3 sequence (DNA): TGTGCCATGGGGCGAAACACCATATATTTT.

V and J are TRBV7-9 and TRBJ2-5; TRBD2 aligns across 11 bases. The junction had 0 bases not matched to a gene; V was cut back by 3 bases and J by 3 bases. CDR1 SEHNR and CDR2 FQNEAQ come from the germline V gene (reference sequence). The CDR3 contains 14 residues. CDR3 protein: CASSFSGREETQYF. CDR3 in DNA: TGTGCCAGCAGCTTTAGCGGGAGGGAAGAGACCCAGTACTTC.

This chain uses TRBV30 with TRBJ1-3, with a weak D call TRBD1 (5 bases). V lost 8 bases and J lost 4, with 18 bases in between. From germline, CDR1 is GTSNPN and CDR2 SVGIG (reference sequence). CDR3 length: 14 amino acids. The CDR3 sequence: CAGGGELPGNTIYF. The CDR3 coding sequence is TGTGCCGGTGGAGGGGAACTTCCCGGAAACACCATATATTTT.

This clone was detected once. The chain combines TRBV30 with TRBJ2-4; D perhaps matches TRBD1 (6 bases). This CDR3 region has 15 residues. Germline V lookup: CDR1 GTSNPN, CDR2 SVGIG (reference sequence). V lost 5 bases and J 0 bases, leaving 14 bases between the germline ends. The CDR3 nucleotides read TGTGCCTGGTTGGGACACCCAATAGCCAAAAACATTCAGTACTTC. This codes for CAWLGHPIAKNIQYF.

This clone came up a few times. This chain joins TRBV30 and TRBJ1-2; no definite D call. The V end was cut by 3 bases, the J end by 7 bases, with 15 bases between. Germline CDR1 and CDR2: GTSNPN and SVGIG (reference sequence). This CDR3 is 13 amino acids long. CDR3 loop: CAWRDFINGGYTF. The CDR3 DNA follows: TGTGCCTGGAGGGACTTCATAAACGGTGGCTACACCTTC.

This chain connects TRBV29-1 to TRBJ2-3; the D is unclear. This CDR3 spans 13 amino acids. Trimming removed 3 bases at V and 5 bases at J, with 12 bases between. CDR1 is SQVTM, CDR2 ANQGSEA, per germline. The DNA for the CDR3 is TGCAGCGTTGAGAGCAGGAAGATAGATACGCAGTATTTT. Translated, it gives CSVESRKIDTQYF.

The chain couples TRBV6-5 to TRBJ2-7; D call uncertain. The length of the CDR3 is 12 residues. Deletions cut 8 bases from V and 5 bases from J, with 13 bases between. The germline V gene encodes CDR1 MNHEY and CDR2 SVGAGI. CDR3 DNA: TGTGCCAGCGCCCAGTCCCCCCACGAGCAGTACTTC. It is translated as CASAQSPHEQYF.

The chain uses TRBV2 and TRBJ1-1; D is possibly TRBD1 (5 bases). Trimming cost V 3 bases and J 12 bases, with 8 bases left between them. There are 10 residues in the CDR3. The germline CDR1 and CDR2 sequences are SNHLY and FYNNEI. CDR3 nucleotides: TGTGCCAGCAGTGACAGGGTGACTTTCTTT. Protein: CASSDRVTFF. Full variable domain (rest looked up from reference TRBV2 and TRBJ1-1): EPEVTQTPSHQVTQMGQEVILRCVPISNHLYFYWYRQILGQKVEFLVSFYNNEISEKSEIFDDQFSVERPDGSNFTLKIRSTKLEDSAMYFCASSDRVTFFGQGTRLTVV.

In its sample, this clone was seen a few times. Distinct nucleotide sequences in the sample also encode this CDR3. The chain carries TRBV29-1 and TRBJ1-1; D unclear. This CDR3 is built from 12 residues. Germline V gene data show CDR1 as SQVTM and CDR2 as ANQGSEA. Trimming stripped 4 bases from V and 3 bases from J, with 9 bases between. The CDR3 reads CSVGEGDTEAFF. CDR3 DNA: TGCAGCGTTGGCGAGGGAGACACTGAAGCTTTCTTT.

The gene calls are TRBV2 and TRBJ2-2; the match to TRBD2 covers 13 bases. The germline V gene encodes CDR1 SNHLY and CDR2 FYNNEI. This CDR3 has 15 residues. The V segment lost 8 bases and the J segment 1 base; nucleotides outside the gene matches: 1. CDR3 DNA: TGTGCCAGCTGGACTAGCGGGAGGAACACCGGGGAGCTGTTTTTT. Protein product: CASWTSGRNTGELFF.